This T cell receptor beta chain was recorded in a study of radiotherapy plus CTLA-4 blockade in lung cancer. The overall study: Roughly a sixth of enrolled patients responded objectively, and more than 30% had disease control. General study findings and limits: With interferon-beta, early dynamics of blood T cell clones were reported to best predict response. Radiotherapy was combined with ipilimumab, and tumor-derived TCR clones then expanded in blood.

V lost 3 bases to trimming and J lost 1 base, with 1 base between them. This CDR3 has 12 residues. The germline CDR1 and CDR2 sequences are ENHRY and SYGVKD. This clone came up a few times. Its specificity is not known. Generated by immunoSEQ multiplex PCR, the TCRdb table keeps only in-frame clones and is missing some. Seen here are 40,000 or so clones, 60% to 75% observed once, and the top ten hold under 10%. The study gave focal radiation plus ipilimumab CTLA-4 blockade to patients with chemo-refractory metastatic non-small-cell lung cancer. Source: peripheral blood, taken from a patient treated with radiotherapy plus ipilimumab. The chain is built from TRBV10-3 and TRBJ1-5; D gene unclear. The sequence was collected from a human donor with non-small cell lung cancer who had stable disease on radiotherapy plus ipilimumab. CDR3 protein: CAISESNQPQHF. The CDR3 DNA is TGTGCCATCAGTGAAAGCAATCAGCCCCAGCATTTT.